Given below is one TCR beta chain in context. Its antigen is currently unknown. Treatment indicated: 15 to 20 received Ad26.COV2.S at low or high dose, single or two shots; several received placebo; per-sample allocation not given. On day 63 after the first injection, vaccine and placebo recipients gave samples. Profiled with immunoSEQ multiplex PCR; TCRdb holds only in-frame clones, not every one. The sample has hundreds of thousands of clones; approximately 89% are singletons. CDR1 and CDR2 from the germline V gene are KGHSH and LQKENI. V trimming: 6 bases; J trimming: 3 bases; junction bases outside the gene matches: 5. CDR3 size: 13 residues. This sample stems from a study of Ad26.COV2.S vaccination and SARS-CoV-2 variants. Study-wide results and caveats: From the TCR breadth and depth analyses, total T cell responses may have been underestimated. Placebo recipients trailed vaccine recipients in spike-specific TCR breadth.

This specimen consisted of peripheral blood, obtained in a trial of Ad26.COV2.S vaccine versus placebo. The sequence came from a person aged 18-60 years who received the Ad26.COV2.S COVID-19 vaccine or a placebo. The V gene is TRBV18, the J gene TRBJ2-7, with TRBD1 matching 7 bases. CDR3 residues: CASSQTGSYEQYF. CDR3 bases: TGTGCCAGCTCGCAGACAGGGAGCTACGAGCAGTACTTC.